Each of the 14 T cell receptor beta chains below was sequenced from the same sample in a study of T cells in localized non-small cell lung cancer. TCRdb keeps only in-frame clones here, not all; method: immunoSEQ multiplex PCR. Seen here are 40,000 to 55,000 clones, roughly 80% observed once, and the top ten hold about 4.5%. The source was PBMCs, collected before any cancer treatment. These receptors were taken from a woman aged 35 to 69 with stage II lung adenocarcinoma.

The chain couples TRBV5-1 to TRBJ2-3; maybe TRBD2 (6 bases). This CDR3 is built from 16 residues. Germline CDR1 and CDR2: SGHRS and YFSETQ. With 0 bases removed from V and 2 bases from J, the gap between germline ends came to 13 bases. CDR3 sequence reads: CASSLEEGSVTDTQYF. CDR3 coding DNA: TGCGCCAGCAGCTTGGAGGAGGGATCGGTCACAGATACGCAGTATTTT.

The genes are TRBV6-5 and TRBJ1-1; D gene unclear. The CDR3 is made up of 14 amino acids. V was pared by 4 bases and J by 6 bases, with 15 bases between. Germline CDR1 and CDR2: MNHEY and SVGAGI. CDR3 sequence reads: CASSSRTGEAEAFF. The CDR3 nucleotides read TGTGCCAGCAGTTCCAGGACCGGAGAAGCTGAAGCTTTCTTT.

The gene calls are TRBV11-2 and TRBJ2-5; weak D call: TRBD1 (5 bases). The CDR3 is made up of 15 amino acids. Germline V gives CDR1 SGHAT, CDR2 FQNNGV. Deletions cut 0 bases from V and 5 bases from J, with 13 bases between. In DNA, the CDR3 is TGTGCCAGCAGCTTAGAATCCTCAGGGTACGAGACCCAGTACTTC. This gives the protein CASSLESSGYETQYF.

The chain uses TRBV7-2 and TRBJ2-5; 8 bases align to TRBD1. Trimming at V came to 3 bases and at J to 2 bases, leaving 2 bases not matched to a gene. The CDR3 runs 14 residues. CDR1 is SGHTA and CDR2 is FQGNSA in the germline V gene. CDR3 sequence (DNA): TGTGCCAGCAGCTTCGGGACAGGACAAGAGACCCAGTACTTC. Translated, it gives CASSFGTGQETQYF.

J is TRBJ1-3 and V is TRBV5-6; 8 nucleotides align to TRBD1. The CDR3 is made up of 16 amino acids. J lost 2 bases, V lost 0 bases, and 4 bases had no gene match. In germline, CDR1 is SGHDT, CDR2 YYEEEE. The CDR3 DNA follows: TGTGCCAGCAGCTTGGGGGACAGGCTAGCTGGAAACACCATATATTTT. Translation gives CASSLGDRLAGNTIYF.

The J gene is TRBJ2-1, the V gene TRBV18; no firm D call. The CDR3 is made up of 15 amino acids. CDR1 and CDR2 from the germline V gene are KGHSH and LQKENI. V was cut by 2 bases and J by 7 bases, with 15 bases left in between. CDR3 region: CASSPYSGYENEQFF. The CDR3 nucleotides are TGTGCCAGCTCACCATATTCGGGCTATGAAAATGAGCAGTTCTTC.

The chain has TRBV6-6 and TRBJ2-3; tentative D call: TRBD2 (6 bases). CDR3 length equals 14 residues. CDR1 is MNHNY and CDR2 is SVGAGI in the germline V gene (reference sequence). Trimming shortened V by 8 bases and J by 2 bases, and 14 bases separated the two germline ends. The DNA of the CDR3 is TGTGCCAGCCAAGGCGGGGCTTACACAGATACGCAGTATTTT. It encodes CASQGGAYTDTQYF.

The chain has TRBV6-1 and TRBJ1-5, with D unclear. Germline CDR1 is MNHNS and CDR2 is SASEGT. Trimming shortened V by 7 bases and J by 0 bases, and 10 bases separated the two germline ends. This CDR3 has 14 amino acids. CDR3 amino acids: CASTGEYSNQPQHF. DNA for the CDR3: TGTGCCAGCACCGGAGAATATAGCAATCAGCCCCAGCATTTT.

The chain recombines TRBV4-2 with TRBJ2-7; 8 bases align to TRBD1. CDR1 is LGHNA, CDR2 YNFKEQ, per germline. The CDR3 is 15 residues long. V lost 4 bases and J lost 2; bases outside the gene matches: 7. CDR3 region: CASSRETGAAYEQYF. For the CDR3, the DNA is TGTGCCAGCAGCCGAGAGACAGGGGCGGCCTACGAGCAGTACTTC.

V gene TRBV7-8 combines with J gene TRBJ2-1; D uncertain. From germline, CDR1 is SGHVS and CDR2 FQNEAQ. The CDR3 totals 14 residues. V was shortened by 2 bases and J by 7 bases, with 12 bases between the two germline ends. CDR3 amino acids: CASSLTGLGNEQFF. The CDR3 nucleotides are TGTGCCAGCAGCTTAACGGGTTTGGGAAATGAGCAGTTCTTC.

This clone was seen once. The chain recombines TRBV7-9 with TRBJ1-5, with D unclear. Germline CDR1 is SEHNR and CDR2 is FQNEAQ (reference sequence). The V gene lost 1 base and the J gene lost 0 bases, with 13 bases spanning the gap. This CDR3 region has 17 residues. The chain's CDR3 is CASSLDGGYHSNQPQHF. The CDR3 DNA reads TGTGCCAGCAGCTTAGACGGAGGCTACCATAGCAATCAGCCCCAGCATTTT.

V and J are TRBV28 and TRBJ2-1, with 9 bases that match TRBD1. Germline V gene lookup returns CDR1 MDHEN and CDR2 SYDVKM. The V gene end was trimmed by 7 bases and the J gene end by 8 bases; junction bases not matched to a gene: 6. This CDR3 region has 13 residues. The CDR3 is CASKQGAVDEQFF. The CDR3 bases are TGTGCCAGCAAACAGGGGGCGGTGGATGAGCAGTTCTTC.

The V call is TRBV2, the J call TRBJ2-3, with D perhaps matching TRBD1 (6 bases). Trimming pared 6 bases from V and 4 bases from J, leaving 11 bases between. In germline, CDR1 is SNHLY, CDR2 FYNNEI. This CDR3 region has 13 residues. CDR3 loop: CASRATGPDTQYF. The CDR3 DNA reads TGTGCCAGCAGAGCCACAGGGCCAGATACGCAGTATTTT.

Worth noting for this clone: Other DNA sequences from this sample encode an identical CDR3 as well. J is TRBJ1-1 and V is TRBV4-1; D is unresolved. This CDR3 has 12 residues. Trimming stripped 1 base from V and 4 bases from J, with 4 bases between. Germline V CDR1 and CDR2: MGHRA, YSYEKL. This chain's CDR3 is CASSQGFTEAFF. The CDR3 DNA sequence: TGCGCCAGCAGCCAAGGCTTCACTGAAGCTTTCTTT.